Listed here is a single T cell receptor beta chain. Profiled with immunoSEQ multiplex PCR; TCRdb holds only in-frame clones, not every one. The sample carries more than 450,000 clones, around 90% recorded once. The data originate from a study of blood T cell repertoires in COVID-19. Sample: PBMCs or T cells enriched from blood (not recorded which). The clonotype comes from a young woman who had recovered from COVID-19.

CDR3 in DNA: TGTGCCAGTAGTATCGGACTTTTCGGGGTGAACACTGAAGCTTTCTTT. This codes for CASSIGLFGVNTEAFF. This chain joins TRBV19 and TRBJ1-1; no clear D. Trimming removed 3 bases at V and 0 bases at J, with 14 bases between. This CDR3 is 16 amino acids long. Per germline, CDR1 LNHDA and CDR2 SQIVND (reference sequence).